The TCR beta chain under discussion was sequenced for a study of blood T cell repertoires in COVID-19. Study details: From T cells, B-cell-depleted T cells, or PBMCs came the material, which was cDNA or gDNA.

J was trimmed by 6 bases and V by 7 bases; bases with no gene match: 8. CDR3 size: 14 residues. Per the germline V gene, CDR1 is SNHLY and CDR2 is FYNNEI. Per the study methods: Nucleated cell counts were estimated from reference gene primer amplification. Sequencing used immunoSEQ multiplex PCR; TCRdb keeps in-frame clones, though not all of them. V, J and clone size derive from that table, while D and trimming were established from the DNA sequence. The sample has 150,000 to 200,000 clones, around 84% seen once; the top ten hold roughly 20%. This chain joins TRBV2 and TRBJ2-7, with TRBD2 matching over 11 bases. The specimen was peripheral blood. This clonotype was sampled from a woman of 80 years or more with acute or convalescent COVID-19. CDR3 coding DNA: TGTGCCAGCAAAAGACTAGCGGGGCTTCCCGAGCAGTACTTC. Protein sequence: CASKRLAGLPEQYF.